This T cell receptor beta chain emerged from a study of regulatory T cells in long-lasting Graves disease. The time point here: newly diagnosed GD, antithyroid drugs for less than 3 months. PBMC RNA was the source of the TCR library. Trimming shortened V by 5 bases and J by 0 bases, and 11 bases separated the two germline ends. The CDR3 contains 15 residues. The V gene's germline CDR1 is SGHVS and CDR2 FNYEAQ. The table lists this clonotype with many counts. Both iRepertoire HTBI primers and Arm-PCR of CDR3 regions were used to build the TCR beta libraries. Using its own MiXCR run on the multiplex PCR reads, TCRdb lists one record per CDR3 protein. The profile covers around 450,000 distinct CDR3 sequences, with about 15% appearing a single time and approximately 15% taken by the ten largest. Another study also made use of these data, one on T cells in Graves' hyperthyroidism and ophthalmopathy.

The chain links TRBV7-6 to TRBJ2-1, with D uncertain. This clonotype was sampled from a woman between 25 and 40 years old with Graves disease. This material consisted of peripheral blood mononuclear cells (PBMCs), taken at new diagnosis, from a patient treated with antithyroid drugs. DNA of the CDR3: TGTGCCAGCAGCGTCGACGTAGGCTCCTACAATGAGCAGTTCTTC. It specifies CASSVDVGSYNEQFF.